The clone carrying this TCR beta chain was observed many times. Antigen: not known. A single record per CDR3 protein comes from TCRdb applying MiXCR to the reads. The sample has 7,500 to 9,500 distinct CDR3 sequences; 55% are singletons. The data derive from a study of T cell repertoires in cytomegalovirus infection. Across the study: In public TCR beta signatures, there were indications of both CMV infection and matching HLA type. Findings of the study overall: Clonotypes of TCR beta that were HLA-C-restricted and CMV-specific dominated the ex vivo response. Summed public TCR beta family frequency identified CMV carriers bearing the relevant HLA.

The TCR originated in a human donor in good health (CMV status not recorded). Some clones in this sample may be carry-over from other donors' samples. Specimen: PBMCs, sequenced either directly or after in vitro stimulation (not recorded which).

The CDR3 region is CASSESRDRPGGYNEQFF. In DNA, the CDR3 is TGTGCCAGCAGTGAATCCCGGGACAGGCCTGGGGGATACAATGAGCAGTTCTTC. The rearrangement links TRBV2 to TRBJ2-1; TRBD1 matches at 8 bases. The CDR3 is 18 amino acids. V shed 2 bases and J 4 bases; nucleotides not matched to a gene: 13. CDR1 is SNHLY and CDR2 is FYNNEI in the germline V gene.